This T cell receptor beta chain came from a study of T cells in Graves' hyperthyroidism and ophthalmopathy. This clonotype was counted only a few times. A junction boundary mismatches the germline segment, possibly from a read error. This CDR3 comprises 12 residues. Germline CDR1 reads SGHTA; CDR2 reads FQGNSA. Regions amplified from RNA transcripts were the TCR beta CDR3 regions. Primed by the HTBI set, a first-round RT-PCR was run on the TCR CDR3. TCRdb itself ran the multiplex PCR reads through MiXCR, one entry per CDR3 protein. This repertoire shows hundreds of thousands of distinct CDR3 sequences, about two fifths found once; its top ten account for 8% to 9%.

The specimen sequenced was blood. The TCR sequence derives from a man younger than 35 with Graves' hyperthyroidism. This chain joins TRBV7-2 and TRBJ2-7; the D gene is possibly TRBD2 (8 bases). CDR3 sequence reads: CASTPGGGQFNF. The CDR3 nucleotides read TGTGCCAGCACCCCGGGGGGGGGACAGTTTAACTTC.